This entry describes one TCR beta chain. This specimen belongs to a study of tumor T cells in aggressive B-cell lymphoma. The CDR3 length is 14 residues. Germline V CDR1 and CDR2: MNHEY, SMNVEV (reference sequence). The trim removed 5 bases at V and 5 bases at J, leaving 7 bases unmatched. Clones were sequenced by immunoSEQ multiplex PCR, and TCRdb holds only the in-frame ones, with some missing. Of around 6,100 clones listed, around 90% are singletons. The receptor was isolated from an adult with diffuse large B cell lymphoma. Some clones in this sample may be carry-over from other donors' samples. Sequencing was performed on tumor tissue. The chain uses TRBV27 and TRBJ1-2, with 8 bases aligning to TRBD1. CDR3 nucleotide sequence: TGTGCCAGCAGTCTCGACAGGGGCTTATATGGCTACACCTTC. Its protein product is CASSLDRGLYGYTF.